This T cell receptor beta chain was documented in a study of PD-1 blockade in mismatch repair-deficient tumors. Study details: Enrolled about 2013-2016, patients had progressing, pretreated mismatch repair-deficient cancers of over nine types.

The CDR3 spans 15 residues. From germline, CDR1 is SGDLS and CDR2 YYNGEE. The germline V and J ends were trimmed by 5 bases and 0 bases, with 9 bases remaining between them. The data were produced by immunoSEQ multiplex PCR, yet TCRdb's version contains in-frame clones alone and is incomplete. The sample lists 100,000 or so clones, 65% to 85% occurring once. The sequences come from peripheral blood, collected approximately 36 weeks after starting pembrolizumab. V and J are TRBV9 and TRBJ2-6, with D perhaps TRBD1 (5 bases). The sequence was collected from an adult with mismatch repair-deficient cancer. CDR3 protein: CASSLQVSGANVLTF. CDR3 DNA sequence: TGTGCCAGCAGTCTACAGGTCTCTGGGGCCAACGTCCTGACTTTC.